The 23 T cell receptor beta chains reported below all come from one sample, sequenced in a study of T cells in Graves' hyperthyroidism and ophthalmopathy. TCR beta CDR3 region amplification was performed from RNA transcripts. In the first-round RT-PCR of the TCR CDR3, the HTBI primer set was used. Each CDR3 protein is one row after TCRdb ran MiXCR on the multiplex PCR reads. The sample records about 840,000 distinct CDR3 sequences, about two fifths being singletons. Sequencing input: blood. Receptors were obtained from a man aged 18 to 29 with Graves' hyperthyroidism.

V is TRBV9 and J is TRBJ2-7; 10 bases are shared with TRBD2. Germline lookup yields CDR1 SGDLS and CDR2 YYNGEE. V lost 0 bases to trimming and J lost 5 bases; unmatched junction nucleotides: 14. The CDR3 extends over 18 amino acids. The chain's CDR3 is CASSVGSGTSDLLDEQYF. CDR3 DNA sequence: TGTGCCAGCAGCGTAGGGTCCGGGACTAGCGACCTCCTCGACGAGCAGTACTTC.

V and J are TRBV20-1 and TRBJ2-7; 12 nucleotides align to TRBD2. The CDR3 has 15 amino acids. Germline V gene data show CDR1 as DFQATT and CDR2 as SNEGSKA (reference sequence). The V and J ends lost 7 bases and 1 base, in that order; junction bases with no gene match: 8. The CDR3 nucleotides are TGCAGTGTTTTCATGACTAGCGGGAGTTCCTACGAGCAGTACTTC. Translation: CSVFMTSGSSYEQYF.

V gene TRBV6-4 combines with J gene TRBJ1-6, with D possibly TRBD1 on 6 matching bases. The germline V and J ends were trimmed by 3 bases and 6 bases, with 12 bases remaining between them. Germline loops: CDR1 MRHNA, CDR2 SNTAGT. The CDR3 length is 15 residues. This CDR3 is CASSDSGACNSPLHF. The CDR3 nucleotides read TGTGCCAGCAGTGATTCGGGGGCTTGTAATTCACCCCTCCACTTT.

This clonotype was detected only once. V and J are TRBV7-2 and TRBJ1-4; no reliable D call. V lost 5 bases to trimming and J lost 8 bases, with 12 bases between them. CDR3 length equals 13 residues. The V gene's germline CDR1 is SGHTA and CDR2 FQGNSA. The CDR3, as DNA: TGTGCCAGCAGCGTTCCTCACGTGGAAAAACTGTTTTTT. It yields the protein CASSVPHVEKLFF.

This clonotype was seen only once. The rearrangement joins TRBV20-1 to TRBJ2-2; possibly TRBD1 for D (6 bases). CDR1 is DFQATT and CDR2 is SNEGSKA in the germline V gene (reference sequence). The V and J ends lost 0 bases and 1 base respectively, with 12 bases between them. This CDR3 region has 16 residues. CDR3 loop: CSARDPRGQNTGELFF. DNA of the CDR3: TGCAGTGCTAGAGATCCTCGGGGACAGAACACCGGGGAGCTGTTTTTT.

The rearrangement joins TRBV7-9 to TRBJ1-1; D is unresolved. Germline V gene sequence: CDR1 SEHNR, CDR2 FQNEAQ (reference sequence). The V end was cut by 5 bases, the J end by 4 bases, with 23 bases between. CDR3 length equals 17 residues. This chain's CDR3 is CASSRRMTDRNGTEAFF. The CDR3 DNA follows: TGTGCCAGCAGCCGTAGAATGACGGATCGAAACGGCACTGAAGCTTTCTTT.

This clonotype has at least ten counts. The chain combines TRBV19 with TRBJ1-1, with TRBD1 matching over 7 bases. Germline V lookup: CDR1 LNHDA, CDR2 SQIVND (reference sequence). V gave up 3 bases and J gave up 4 bases; unmatched junction bases: 2. The CDR3 is 13 residues long. CDR3 coding DNA: TGTGCCAGTAGTATTGAGGGGGCCACTGAAGCTTTCTTT. It translates to CASSIEGATEAFF.

The chain recombines TRBV7-2 with TRBJ1-1; D possibly corresponds to TRBD1 (6 bases). The CDR3 has 16 residues. CDR1 is SGHTA and CDR2 is FQGNSA in the germline V gene. V shed 5 bases and J shed 0 bases, with 16 bases lying between them. The CDR3 DNA is TGTGCCAGCAGCCGAGGGGGAGTGAGGGTGAACACTGAAGCTTTCTTT. Protein sequence: CASSRGGVRVNTEAFF.

This clonotype was seen once. The chain carries TRBV24-1 and TRBJ2-1, with 11 bases identical to TRBD2. This CDR3 spans 15 amino acids. After removal of 4 bases from V and 9 bases from J, the junction contained 7 bases not matched to a gene. Germline V gene data show CDR1 as KGHDR and CDR2 as SFDVKD. Here the CDR3 DNA reads TGTGCCACCAGTGAAGAACTAGCGGGGGTTGGTGAGCAGTTCTTC. Protein: CATSEELAGVGEQFF.

In this sample, this clonotype turned up many times. The chain joins TRBV7-8 to TRBJ1-4, with D unclear. Germline V gene sequence: CDR1 SGHVS, CDR2 FQNEAQ. Trimming removed 3 bases at V and 4 bases at J, with 9 bases between. CDR3 length: 14 residues. CDR3 residues: CASSFPGRNEKLFF. The CDR3 bases are TGTGCCAGCAGCTTTCCCGGGCGTAATGAAAAACTGTTTTTT.

The rearrangement uses TRBV2 and TRBJ2-7, with 12 bases that match TRBD1. This CDR3 contains 15 residues. V dropped 3 bases and J dropped 2; count of bases not matched to a gene: 2. Germline loops: CDR1 SNHLY, CDR2 FYNNEI. In nucleotides, the CDR3 is TGTGCCAGCAGTGAGGGACAGGGGGCTGCCTACGAGCAGTACTTC. It specifies CASSEGQGAAYEQYF.

This clonotype was found once. V usage is TRBV29-1 and J usage is TRBJ1-1; perhaps TRBD1 as D (5 bases). The V and J ends lost 7 bases and 6 bases respectively, with 15 bases between them. CDR1 SQVTM and CDR2 ANQGSEA come from the germline V gene. The CDR3 covers 12 residues. In nucleotides, the CDR3 is TGCAGCGGCGCACAGGAGTTGTCTGAAGCTTTCTTT. Its translation: CSGAQELSEAFF.

The gene calls are TRBV20-1 and TRBJ1-6; 7 bases map to TRBD1. This CDR3 region has 15 residues. The germline gives CDR1 DFQATT, CDR2 SNEGSKA (reference sequence). V lost 1 base and J lost 2; bases outside the gene matches: 2. CDR3 sequence reads: CSARAGGPYNSPLHF. DNA of the CDR3: TGCAGTGCTAGAGCAGGGGGACCCTATAATTCACCCCTCCACTTT.

V usage is TRBV10-3 and J usage is TRBJ1-5; D remains unclear. Germline CDR1 and CDR2: ENHRY and SYGVKD. There are 10 residues in the CDR3. Trimming pared 8 bases from V and 14 bases from J, leaving 13 bases between. This CDR3 is CAISDGPKHF. CDR3 nucleotides: TGTGCCATCTCGGACGGCCCTAAGCATTTT.

As concerns this clonotype: An end of the junction differs from the germline gene, which may be a read error. The genes are TRBV20-1 and TRBJ1-1; D might be TRBD1 (6 bases). CDR3 size: 15 residues. CDR1 is DFQATT, CDR2 SNEGSKA, per germline (reference sequence). As DNA, the CDR3 is TGCAGTGCTAGAGATAGGAGGGGGAGAGGGACTGAAACTTTCTTT. Amino acids: CSARDRRGRGTETFF.

The table lists this clonotype with many counts. The rearrangement links TRBV10-3 to TRBJ1-2; no firm D call. V lost 0 bases to trimming and J lost 6 bases, with 20 bases between them. Germline V gene lookup returns CDR1 ENHRY and CDR2 SYGVKD. The length of the CDR3 is 17 residues. Here the CDR3 DNA reads TGTGCCATCAGTGAGTCGATAGTCCGAGGCTCTTCGGATGGCTACACCTTC. It encodes CAISESIVRGSSDGYTF.

This clonotype has more than one count but fewer than ten. The chain has TRBV11-1 and TRBJ2-7; no clear D gene. From germline, CDR1 is SGHAT and CDR2 FQDESV (reference sequence). The V end was cut by 5 bases, the J end by 2 bases, with 10 bases between. The CDR3 consists of 13 residues. The CDR3: CASSRTRAYEQYF. The CDR3 coding sequence is TGTGCCAGCAGCCGAACAAGGGCCTACGAGCAGTACTTC.

This clonotype was counted between two and nine times. The CDR3 is CATSRGQGGYTF. The CDR3, as DNA: TGTGCCACCAGCAGAGGACAGGGTGGCTACACCTTC. The rearrangement links TRBV15 to TRBJ1-2; TRBD1 aligns across 7 bases. The J segment lost 7 bases and the V segment lost 1 base, leaving 0 bases of the junction unmatched. CDR3 length: 12 residues. Germline V gives CDR1 LNHNV, CDR2 YYDKDF (reference sequence).

To note about this clonotype: This may come from a read error, since a much larger clone is one base off. The chain recombines TRBV19 with TRBJ2-7, with 7 bases that match TRBD1. Losses at the gene ends were 4 bases for V and 6 bases for J; bases not matched to a gene: 9. There are 14 residues in the CDR3. Germline lookup yields CDR1 LNHDA and CDR2 SQIVND (reference sequence). The CDR3 sequence: CASSTDRSQGEQYF. The DNA for the CDR3 is TGTGCCAGTAGTACGGACAGGTCCCAAGGCGAGCAGTACTTC.

This chain connects TRBV2 to TRBJ1-1; maybe TRBD1 (6 bases). The germline V and J ends were trimmed by 8 bases and 5 bases, with 15 bases remaining between them. Germline values: CDR1 SNHLY, CDR2 FYNNEI. The CDR3 spans 13 residues. The CDR3 here is CASPYEGGTEAFF. The CDR3 DNA follows: TGTGCCAGCCCCTACGAGGGGGGAACTGAAGCTTTCTTT.

This clonotype was recorded at least ten times. The chain links TRBV29-1 to TRBJ2-2; D not resolved. Germline CDR1 is SQVTM and CDR2 is ANQGSEA. The V end was cut by 6 bases, the J end by 6 bases, with 14 bases between. This CDR3 spans 13 amino acids. The CDR3 bases are TGCAGCGTCGACTTGGGAAGGTCCGGGGAGCTGTTTTTT. It yields the protein CSVDLGRSGELFF.

This clonotype was seen many times. The chain uses TRBV20-1 and TRBJ1-5; D ambiguous. The CDR3 loop spans 12 amino acids. V was cut by 3 bases and J by 5 bases, with 8 bases left in between. Germline CDR1 is DFQATT and CDR2 is SNEGSKA (reference sequence). The CDR3 here is CSASFRDQPQHF. The DNA for the CDR3 is TGCAGTGCTAGCTTCCGGGATCAGCCCCAGCATTTT.

This clonotype was detected once. Sequence at one end of the junction differs from germline and may be a read error. The chain uses TRBV12-3 or TRBV12-4 and TRBJ2-5; 8 nucleotides line up with TRBD1. This CDR3 spans 15 amino acids. The CDR3 coding sequence is TGTGCCGGCAGCCCCCCCGGACAGGGCGGGAAGACCCAGTACTTC. Translated, it gives CAGSPPGQGGKTQYF.